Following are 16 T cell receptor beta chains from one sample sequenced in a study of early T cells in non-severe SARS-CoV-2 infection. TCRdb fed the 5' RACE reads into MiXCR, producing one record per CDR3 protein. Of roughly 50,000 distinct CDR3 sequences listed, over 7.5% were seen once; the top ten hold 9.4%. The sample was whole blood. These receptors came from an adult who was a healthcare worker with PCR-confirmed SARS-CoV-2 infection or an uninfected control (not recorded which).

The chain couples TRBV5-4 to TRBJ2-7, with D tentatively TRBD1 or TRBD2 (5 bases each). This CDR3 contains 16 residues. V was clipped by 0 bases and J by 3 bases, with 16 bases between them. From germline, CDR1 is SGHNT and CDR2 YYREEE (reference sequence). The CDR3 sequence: CASSLELGTSNYEQYF. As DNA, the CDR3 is TGTGCCAGCAGCTTGGAATTGGGGACCTCCAACTACGAGCAGTACTTC.

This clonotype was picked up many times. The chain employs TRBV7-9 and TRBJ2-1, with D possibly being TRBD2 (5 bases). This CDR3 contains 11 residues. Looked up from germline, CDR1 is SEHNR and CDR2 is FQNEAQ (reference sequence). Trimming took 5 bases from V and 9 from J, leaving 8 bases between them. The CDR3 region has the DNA TGTGCCAGCAGCAAGGCGGGTGAGCAGTTCTTC. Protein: CASSKAGEQFF.

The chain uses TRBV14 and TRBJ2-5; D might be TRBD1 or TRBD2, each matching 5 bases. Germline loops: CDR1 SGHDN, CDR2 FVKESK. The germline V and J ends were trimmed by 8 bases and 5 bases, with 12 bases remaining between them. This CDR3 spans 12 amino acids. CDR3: CASALEGETQYF. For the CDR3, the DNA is TGTGCCAGCGCATTAGAGGGGGAGACCCAGTACTTC.

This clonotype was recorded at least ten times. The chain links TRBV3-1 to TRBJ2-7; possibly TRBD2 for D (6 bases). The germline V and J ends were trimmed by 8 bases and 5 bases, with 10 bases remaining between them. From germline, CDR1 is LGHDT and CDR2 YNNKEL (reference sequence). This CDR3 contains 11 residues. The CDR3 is CASRGANEQYF. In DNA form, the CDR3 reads TGTGCCAGCCGCGGGGCCAACGAGCAGTACTTC.

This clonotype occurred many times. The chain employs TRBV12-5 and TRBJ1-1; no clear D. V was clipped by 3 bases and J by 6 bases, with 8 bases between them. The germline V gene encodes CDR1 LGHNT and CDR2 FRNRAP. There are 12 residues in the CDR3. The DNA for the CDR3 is TGTGCTAGTGGTTTAAGGGAGGCTGAAGCTTTCTTT. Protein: CASGLREAEAFF.

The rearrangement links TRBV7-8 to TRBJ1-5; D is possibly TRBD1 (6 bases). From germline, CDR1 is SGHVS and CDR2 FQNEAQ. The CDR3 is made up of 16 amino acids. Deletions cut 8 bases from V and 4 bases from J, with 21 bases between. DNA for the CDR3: TGTGCCAGCCTCTTGGGCAGGGGTCTTTGGAATCAGCCCCAGCATTTT. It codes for CASLLGRGLWNQPQHF.

The CDR3 DNA reads TGCAGCGCTGTACTCGGGACGAACACTGAAGCTTTCTTT. Translated: CSAVLGTNTEAFF. This chain links TRBV29-1 with TRBJ1-1; D might be TRBD1 (5 bases). This CDR3 has 13 residues. Germline V gives CDR1 SQVTM, CDR2 ANQGSEA. V gave up 7 bases and J gave up 1 base, with 13 bases separating them.

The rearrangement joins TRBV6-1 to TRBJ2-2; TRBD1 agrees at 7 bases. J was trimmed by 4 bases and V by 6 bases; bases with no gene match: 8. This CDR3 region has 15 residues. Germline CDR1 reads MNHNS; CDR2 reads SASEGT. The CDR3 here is CASRTGKWGTGELFF. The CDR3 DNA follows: TGTGCCAGCAGGACAGGGAAATGGGGCACCGGGGAGCTGTTTTTT.

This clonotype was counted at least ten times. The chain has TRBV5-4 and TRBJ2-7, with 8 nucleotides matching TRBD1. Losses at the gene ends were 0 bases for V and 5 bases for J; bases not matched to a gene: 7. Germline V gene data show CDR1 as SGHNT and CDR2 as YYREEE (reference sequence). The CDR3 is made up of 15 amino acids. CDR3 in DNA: TGTGCCAGCAGCTTGGCACCGGGACAGGTCCACGAGCAGTACTTC. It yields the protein CASSLAPGQVHEQYF.

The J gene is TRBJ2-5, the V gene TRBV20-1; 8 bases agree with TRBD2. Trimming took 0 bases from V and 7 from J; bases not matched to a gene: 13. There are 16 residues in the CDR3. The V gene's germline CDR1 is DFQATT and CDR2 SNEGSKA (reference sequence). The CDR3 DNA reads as TGCAGTGCTAGAGATCCTGAGACTAGCGTTGAGGGGACCCAGTACTTC. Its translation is CSARDPETSVEGTQYF.

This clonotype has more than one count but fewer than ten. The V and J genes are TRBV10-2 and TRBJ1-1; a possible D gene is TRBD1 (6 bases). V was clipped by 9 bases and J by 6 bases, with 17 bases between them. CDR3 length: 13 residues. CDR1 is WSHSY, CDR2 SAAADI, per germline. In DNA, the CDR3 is TGCGCCAGTACTGGAACAGGGCTCCCTGAAGCTTTCTTT. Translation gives CASTGTGLPEAFF.

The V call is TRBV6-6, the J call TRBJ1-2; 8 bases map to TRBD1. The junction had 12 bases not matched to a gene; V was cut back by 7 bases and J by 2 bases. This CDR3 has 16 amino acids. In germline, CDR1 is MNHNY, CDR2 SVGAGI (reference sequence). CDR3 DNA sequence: TGTGCCAGCACTAGGACAGGGACAGCGCCCAACTATGGCTACACCTTC. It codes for CASTRTGTAPNYGYTF.

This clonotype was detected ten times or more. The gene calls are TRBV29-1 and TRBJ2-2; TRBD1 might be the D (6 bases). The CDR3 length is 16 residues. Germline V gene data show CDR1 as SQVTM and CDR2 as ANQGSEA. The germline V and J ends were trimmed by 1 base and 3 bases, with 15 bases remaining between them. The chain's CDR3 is CSVEAPRGPDTGELFF. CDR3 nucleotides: TGCAGCGTTGAAGCCCCCAGGGGCCCTGACACCGGGGAGCTGTTTTTT.

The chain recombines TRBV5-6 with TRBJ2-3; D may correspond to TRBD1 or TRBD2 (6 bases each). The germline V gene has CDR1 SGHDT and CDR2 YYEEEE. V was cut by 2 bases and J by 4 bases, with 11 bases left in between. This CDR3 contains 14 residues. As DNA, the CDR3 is TGTGCCAGCAGCTTTCCCGGGGGCGCAGATACGCAGTATTTT. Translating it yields CASSFPGGADTQYF.

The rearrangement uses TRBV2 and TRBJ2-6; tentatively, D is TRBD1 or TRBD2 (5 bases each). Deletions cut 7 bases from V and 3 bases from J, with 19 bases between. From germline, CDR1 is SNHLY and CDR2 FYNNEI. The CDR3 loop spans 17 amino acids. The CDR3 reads CASTRDPWTGGANVLTF. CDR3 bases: TGTGCCAGCACTCGGGACCCCTGGACGGGTGGGGCCAACGTCCTGACTTTC.

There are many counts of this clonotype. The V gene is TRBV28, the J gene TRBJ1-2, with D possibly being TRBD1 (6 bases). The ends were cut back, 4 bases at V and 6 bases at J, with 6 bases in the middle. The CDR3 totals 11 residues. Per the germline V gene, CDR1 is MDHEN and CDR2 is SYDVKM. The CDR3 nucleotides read TGTGCCAGCAGTTACAGGGATGGCTACACCTTC. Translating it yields CASSYRDGYTF.